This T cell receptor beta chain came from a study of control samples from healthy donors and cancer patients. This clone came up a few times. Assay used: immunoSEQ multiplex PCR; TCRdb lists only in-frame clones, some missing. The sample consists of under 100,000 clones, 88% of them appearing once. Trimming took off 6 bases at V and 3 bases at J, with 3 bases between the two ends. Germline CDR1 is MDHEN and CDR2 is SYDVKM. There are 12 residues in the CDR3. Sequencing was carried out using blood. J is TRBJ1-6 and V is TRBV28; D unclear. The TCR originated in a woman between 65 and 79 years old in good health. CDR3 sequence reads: CASRDYNSPLHF. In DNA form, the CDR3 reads TGTGCCAGCAGGGACTATAATTCACCCCTCCACTTT.